This TCR beta chain is from a study of cytomegalovirus exposure and HLA in healthy donors. The overall study: Earlier results showed approximately 110 million unique TCR beta sequences derived from roughly 200 million T cells. Study-wide results and caveats: Among TCR sequences, most were rare, though some public TCRs appeared in many donors. Previous analysis showed most TCR beta V segments were productive about 90% or about 30% of the time.

The CDR3 runs to 18 residues. Germline values: CDR1 ENHRY, CDR2 SYGVKD. V lost 2 bases to trimming and J lost 0 bases; unmatched junction nucleotides: 7. Of note for this clone: Antigen: not known.

PCR primers comprised 60 Vbeta and 13 Jbeta primers. Sequenced by immunoSEQ multiplex PCR; TCRdb stores in-frame clones only, minus some. The sample lists about 160,000 clones, around 73% occurring once. The sequencing input was PBMCs. This TCR came from a male donor in good health and CMV-seronegative. The genes are TRBV10-3 and TRBJ2-3; 11 bases fit TRBD2. The chain's CDR3 is CAISEPLLAGESTDTQYF. CDR3 in DNA: TGTGCCATCAGTGAGCCCTTACTAGCGGGAGAGAGCACAGATACGCAGTATTTT.